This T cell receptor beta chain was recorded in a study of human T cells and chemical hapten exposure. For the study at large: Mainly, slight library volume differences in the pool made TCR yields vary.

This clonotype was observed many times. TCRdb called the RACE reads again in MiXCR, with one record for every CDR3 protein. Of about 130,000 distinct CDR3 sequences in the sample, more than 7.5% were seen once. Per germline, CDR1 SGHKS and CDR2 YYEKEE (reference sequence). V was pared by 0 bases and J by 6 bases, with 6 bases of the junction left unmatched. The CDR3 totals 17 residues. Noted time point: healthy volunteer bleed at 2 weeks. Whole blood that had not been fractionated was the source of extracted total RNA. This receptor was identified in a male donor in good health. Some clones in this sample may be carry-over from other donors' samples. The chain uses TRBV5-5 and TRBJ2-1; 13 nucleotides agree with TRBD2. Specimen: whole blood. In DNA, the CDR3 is TGTGCCAGCAGCTTGGAGACTAGCGGGGGGTTGTTCAATGAGCAGTTCTTC. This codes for CASSLETSGGLFNEQFF.